The rows below give T cell receptor beta chains drawn from one sample of a study of shared clonotypes between healthy human individuals. Profiling relied on immunoSEQ multiplex PCR, and the TCRdb table lists in-frame clones only, not all of them. This sample has approximately 340,000 clones, with approximately 79% found just once. Sample: memory CD4+ T cells sorted from blood. These receptors were collected from a man aged 25 to 40 in good health. CDR3s include the opening cysteine and the closing phenylalanine or tryptophan. The D gene is left open where the match is weak. For some rows the clone size is stated as once, few or many, or as a class when expanded; others skip it.

v_gene,d_gene,j_gene,abundance,CDR3nt,CDR3aa
TRBV6-1,.,TRBJ1-1,.,TGTGCCAGCAGTGAAGTTAACGGGTCTGAAGCTTTCTTT,CASSEVNGSEAFF
TRBV9,.,TRBJ2-1,.,TGTGCCAGCAGCGTACAGATAAACCCGACCTACAATGAGCAGTTCTTC,CASSVQINPTYNEQFF
TRBV28,.,TRBJ2-7,.,TGTGCAAGGAGTTCCTCCCCCTACGAGCAGTACTTC,CARSSSPYEQYF
TRBV6-5,.,TRBJ2-3,.,TGTGCCAGCAGCCTCCAAATAGCGGGCACAGATACGCAGTATTTT,CASSLQIAGTDTQYF
TRBV6-1,.,TRBJ2-7,.,TGTGCCAGCGAGGGGGTATACTACGAGCAGTACTTC,CASEGVYYEQYF
TRBV7-9,.,TRBJ1-4,.,TGTGCCAGCAGCTTAATGACGTCTAATGAAAAACTGTTTTTT,CASSLMTSNEKLFF
TRBV5-8,TRBD2,TRBJ2-1,.,TGTGCCACCCGGACTAGCGGGGACAATGAGCAGTTCTTC,CATRTSGDNEQFF
TRBV4-2,TRBD2,TRBJ2-5,few,TGTGCCAGCAGCCATTCAAGCGGGAGGGCCGAGGAGACCCAGTACTTC,CASSHSSGRAEETQYF
TRBV28,TRBD1,TRBJ2-7,.,TGTGCCAGCAGAACCGGGACAGGTATCAACAAGCAGTACTTC,CASRTGTGINKQYF
TRBV2,TRBD1,TRBJ2-1,.,TGTGCCAGCAGGACAGGGGGCGTTGAGCAGTTCTTC,CASRTGGVEQFF
TRBV5-1,.,TRBJ2-5,.,TGCGCCAGCAGCTGGGGCAGAAGGGGAGGAGAGACCCAGTACTTC,CASSWGRRGGETQYF
TRBV10-1,.,TRBJ2-7,.,TGCGCCAGCAGTGTAGGGACGACCTACGAGCAGTACTTC,CASSVGTTYEQYF
TRBV6-4,.,TRBJ1-1,.,TGTGCCAGCATTAGGGACGGGAACACTGAAGCTTTCTTT,CASIRDGNTEAFF
TRBV7-2,.,TRBJ1-2,.,TGTGCCAGCAGCTTAGACAGGTCGGGCTATGGCTACACCTTC,CASSLDRSGYGYTF
TRBV7-2,.,TRBJ2-2,.,TGTGCCAGCAGCTACAACACCGGGGAGCTGTTTTTT,CASSYNTGELFF
TRBV4-3,.,TRBJ1-2,.,TGCGCCAGCAGCCAAGACACAGTTCGTGCCTATGGCTACACCTTC,CASSQDTVRAYGYTF
TRBV7-9,.,TRBJ2-7,.,TGTGCCAGCAGCCAAGAGCCGGGTACCTACGAGCAGTACTTC,CASSQEPGTYEQYF
TRBV7-2,.,TRBJ1-2,.,TGTGCCAGCAGCTTACGCGGGGCGTGGGGCTACACCTTC,CASSLRGAWGYTF
TRBV18,TRBD1,TRBJ2-4,.,TGTGCCAGCTCACTTCAAGATGGGACAGTGGATTACTTC,CASSLQDGTVDYF
TRBV10-1,TRBD2,TRBJ2-3,.,TGCGCCAGCAGTCCGCCGCCGGGACTAGCGGGAGCGGCAGATACGCAGTATTTT,CASSPPPGLAGAADTQYF
TRBV11-2,.,TRBJ1-5,.,TGTGCCAGCAGCTCATTAGCCGGACGGGATCAGCCCCAGCATTTT,CASSSLAGRDQPQHF
TRBV6-6,TRBD1,TRBJ2-7,.,TGTGCCAGCGGGGACAGGGCCTACGAGCAGTACTTC,CASGDRAYEQYF
TRBV5-6,TRBD2,TRBJ2-1,many,TGTGCCAGCAGCTTGGTAGCGGGAGGAGTGGTTAGGGACAATGAGCAGTTCTTC,CASSLVAGGVVRDNEQFF
TRBV10-2,TRBD1,TRBJ2-2,.,TGCGCCAGCAGTCGGACAGGGGGTCCCGGGGAGCTGTTTTTT,CASSRTGGPGELFF
TRBV7-9,.,TRBJ2-7,.,TGTGCCAGCAGCCTCTGGGACAACTCCTACGAGCAGTACTTC,CASSLWDNSYEQYF